This is a list of T cell receptor beta chains from one sample in a study of T cells after yellow fever vaccination. Each CDR3 protein gets one entry after TCRdb re-called the 5' RACE reads with MiXCR. The sample records hundreds of thousands of distinct CDR3 sequences, about 13% being singletons. The starting material was PBMCs, obtained on the day of the yellow fever booster vaccination. These receptors all stem from a man in his thirties or forties who received the YFV17D yellow fever vaccine. Each CDR3 is given with its conserved first and last residue. The size entry is marked missing in some rows and otherwise reads once, few, many or a size class.

v_gene	abundance	j_gene	CDR3aa
TRBV5-6	-	TRBJ2-7	CASSRDRVAYEQYF
TRBV4-3	few	TRBJ1-2	CASSQGAGTPYGYTF
TRBV18	-	TRBJ2-5	CASLHGQGKETQYF
TRBV6-2/TRBV6-3	-	TRBJ2-1	CASSYLPGTSGPLRNEQFF
TRBV14	-	TRBJ1-5	CASSHVGFNQPQHF
TRBV24-1	-	TRBJ2-2	CATSDSGTGLPGELFF
TRBV20-1	-	TRBJ2-3	CSARDSIRNTQYF
TRBV12-3/TRBV12-4	few	TRBJ2-7	CASQKGSYEQYF
TRBV12-3/TRBV12-4	-	TRBJ2-6	CASSSRGGGGANVLTF
TRBV12-3/TRBV12-4	-	TRBJ2-3	CASSSRLERTDTQYF
TRBV10-2	-	TRBJ2-7	CASSSSGLYEQYF
TRBV29-1	few	TRBJ2-3	CSVDGTSGKWANTDTQYF
TRBV15	-	TRBJ2-2	CATSRDGGGFYANTGELFF
TRBV5-6	-	TRBJ2-3	CASSPGRTTQYF
TRBV20-1	-	TRBJ2-7	CSARDPDKPYEQYF
TRBV7-2	few	TRBJ2-5	CASSLARRETQYF
TRBV20-1	-	TRBJ2-7	CSASRGGTSAHYEQYF
TRBV18	few	TRBJ2-7	CASSPGQSGEQYF